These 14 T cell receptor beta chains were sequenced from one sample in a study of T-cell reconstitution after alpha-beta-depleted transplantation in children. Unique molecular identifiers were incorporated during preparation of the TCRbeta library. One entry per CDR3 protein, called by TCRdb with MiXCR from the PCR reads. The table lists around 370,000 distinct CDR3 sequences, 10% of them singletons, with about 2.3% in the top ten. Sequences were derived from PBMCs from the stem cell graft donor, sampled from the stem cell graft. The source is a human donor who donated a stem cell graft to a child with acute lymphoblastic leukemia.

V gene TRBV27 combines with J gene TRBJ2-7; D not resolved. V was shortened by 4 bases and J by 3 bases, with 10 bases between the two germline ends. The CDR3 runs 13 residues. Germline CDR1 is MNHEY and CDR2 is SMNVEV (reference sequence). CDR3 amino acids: CASSWTVGYEQYF. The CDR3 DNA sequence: TGTGCCAGCAGTTGGACGGTAGGCTACGAGCAGTACTTC.

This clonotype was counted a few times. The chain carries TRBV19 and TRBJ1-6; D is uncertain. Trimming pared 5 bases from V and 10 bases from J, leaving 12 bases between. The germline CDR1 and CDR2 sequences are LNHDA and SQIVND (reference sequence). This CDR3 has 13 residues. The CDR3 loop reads CASSLTVNSPLHF. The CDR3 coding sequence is TGTGCCAGTAGTCTGACGGTGAACTCACCCCTCCACTTT.

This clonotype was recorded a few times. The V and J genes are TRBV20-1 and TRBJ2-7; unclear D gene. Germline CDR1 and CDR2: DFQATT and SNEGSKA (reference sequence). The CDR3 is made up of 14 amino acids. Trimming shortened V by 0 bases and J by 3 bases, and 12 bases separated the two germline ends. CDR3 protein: CSAREKGRHYEQYF. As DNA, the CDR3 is TGCAGTGCTAGAGAGAAAGGCAGGCACTACGAGCAGTACTTC.

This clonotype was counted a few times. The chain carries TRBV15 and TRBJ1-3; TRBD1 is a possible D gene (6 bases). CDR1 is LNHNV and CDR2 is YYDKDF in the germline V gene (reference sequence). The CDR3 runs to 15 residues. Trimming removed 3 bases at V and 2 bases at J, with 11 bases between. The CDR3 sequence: CATSRTTGTGNTIYF. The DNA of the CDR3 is TGTGCCACCAGCAGGACTACAGGGACTGGAAACACCATATATTTT.

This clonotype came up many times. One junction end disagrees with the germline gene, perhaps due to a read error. The DNA of the CDR3 is TGCAGTGCTAGAGATCGAGGGATTCGGTACTTC. It translates to CSARDRGIRYF. The gene calls are TRBV20-1 and TRBJ2-4; D is possibly TRBD2 (5 bases). CDR1 is DFQATT and CDR2 is SNEGSKA in the germline V gene (reference sequence). There are 11 residues in the CDR3.

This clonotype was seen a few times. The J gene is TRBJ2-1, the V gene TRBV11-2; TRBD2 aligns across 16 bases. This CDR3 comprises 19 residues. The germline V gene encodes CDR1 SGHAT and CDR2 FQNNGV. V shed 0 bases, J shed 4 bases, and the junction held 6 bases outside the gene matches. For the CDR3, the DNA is TGTGCCAGCAGCTTAGAGGGACTAGCGGGAGGGCCGGATTACAATGAGCAGTTCTTC. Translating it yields CASSLEGLAGGPDYNEQFF.

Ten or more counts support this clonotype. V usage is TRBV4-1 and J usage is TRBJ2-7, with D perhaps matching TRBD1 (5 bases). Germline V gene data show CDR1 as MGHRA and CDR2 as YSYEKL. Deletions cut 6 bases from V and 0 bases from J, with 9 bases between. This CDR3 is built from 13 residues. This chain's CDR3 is CASSPTVSYEQYF. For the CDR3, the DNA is TGCGCCAGCAGTCCGACAGTCTCCTACGAGCAGTACTTC.

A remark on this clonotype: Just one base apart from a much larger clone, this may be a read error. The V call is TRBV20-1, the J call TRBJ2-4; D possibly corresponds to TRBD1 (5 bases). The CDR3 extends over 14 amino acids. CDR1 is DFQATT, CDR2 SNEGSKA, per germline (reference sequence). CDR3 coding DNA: TGCAGTGCTAGTAAGGGGATGGCCAAAAACAGTCAGTACTTC. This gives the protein CSASKGMAKNSQYF.

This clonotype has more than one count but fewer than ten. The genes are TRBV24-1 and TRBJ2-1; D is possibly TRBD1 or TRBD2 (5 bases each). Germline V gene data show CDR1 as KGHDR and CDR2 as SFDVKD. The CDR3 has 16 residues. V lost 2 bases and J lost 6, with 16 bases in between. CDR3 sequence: CATSDSRMGPRNEQFF. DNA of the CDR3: TGTGCCACCAGTGATTCACGAATGGGACCGCGCAATGAGCAGTTCTTC.

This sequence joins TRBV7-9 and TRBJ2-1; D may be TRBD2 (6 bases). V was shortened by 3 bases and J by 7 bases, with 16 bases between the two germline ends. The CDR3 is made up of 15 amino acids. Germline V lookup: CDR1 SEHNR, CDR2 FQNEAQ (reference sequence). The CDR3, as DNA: TGTGCCAGCAGCTTTGGTCGGGAGATCACGAATGAGCAGTTCTTC. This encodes CASSFGREITNEQFF. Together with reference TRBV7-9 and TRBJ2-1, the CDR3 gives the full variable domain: DTGVSQNPRHKITKRGQNVTFRCDPISEHNRLYWYRQTLGQGPEFLTYFQNEAQLEKSRLLSDRFSAERPKGSFSTLEIQRTEQGDSAMYLCASSFGREITNEQFFGPGTRLTVL.

CDR3 bases: TGCGCCAGCAGAAGACAGACCCGCTTCACAGATACGCAGTATTTT. This encodes CASRRQTRFTDTQYF. The rearrangement links TRBV5-1 to TRBJ2-3; weak D call: TRBD1 (5 bases). Trimming took 5 bases from V and 2 from J, leaving 15 bases between them. The CDR3 is 15 residues long. CDR1 and CDR2 from the germline V gene are SGHRS and YFSETQ.

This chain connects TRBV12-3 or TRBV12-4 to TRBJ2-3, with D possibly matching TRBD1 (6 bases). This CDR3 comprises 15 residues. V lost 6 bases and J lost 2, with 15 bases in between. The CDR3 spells CASRPGGGPTDTQYF. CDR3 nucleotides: TGTGCCAGCAGGCCTGGGGGCGGACCCACAGATACGCAGTATTTT.

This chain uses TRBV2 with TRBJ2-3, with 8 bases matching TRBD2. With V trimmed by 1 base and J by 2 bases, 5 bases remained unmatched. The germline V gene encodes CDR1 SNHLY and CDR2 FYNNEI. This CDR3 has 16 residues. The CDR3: CASSEGLAGVTDTQYF. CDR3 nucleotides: TGTGCCAGCAGTGAAGGTCTAGCGGGCGTCACAGATACGCAGTATTTT.

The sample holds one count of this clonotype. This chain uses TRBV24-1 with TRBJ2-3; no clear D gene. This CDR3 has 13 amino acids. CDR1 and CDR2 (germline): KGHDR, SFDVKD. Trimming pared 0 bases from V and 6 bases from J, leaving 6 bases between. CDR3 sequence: CATSDLFGDTQYF. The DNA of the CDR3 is TGTGCCACCAGTGATTTGTTCGGGGATACGCAGTATTTT.